This T cell receptor (beta chain) was retrieved from a study of blood T cell repertoires in COVID-19 (dated by TCRdb to 2020 to 2021). Regarding the research as a whole: Collaborator samples came from the United States, Italy and Spain and covered acute and convalescent phases of COVID-19. Nearly every sample came with metadata listing a de-identified subject ID, COVID-19 status, age in years and sex. Samples were obtained from the ongoing ImmuneRACE study (first 160 participants) and from some 1,300 subjects provided by 6 global collaborators. HLA class I and class II types, where available, came from metadata supplied by the sample provider rather than from assay-based typing. The prospective study material was composed of cDNA or gDNA derived from T cells, B-cell-depleted T cells, or PBMCs. Deeply sampled blood TCRbeta repertoires from subjects exposed to, actively infected with, or recovered from COVID-19 were included in the dataset. A freely available public database, intended as a resource for researchers studying the immune response to SARS-CoV-2, is where the repertoires were released.

In the case of this clone: Its antigen specificity is not known. No much larger clone exists at a distance of one base, and base qualities are not known.

Between the V and J ends, shortened by 4 bases and 3 bases respectively, the junction contains 13 bases. For CDR1 and CDR2, the germline V gene lists SGHRS and YFSETQ. The CDR3, cysteine through phenylalanine, is 14 amino acids long. The kept DNA is CDR3 alone, 42 bases in frame from the first base. Each collaborating institution followed its own protocols to collect whole blood in K2EDTA tubes. For TCRbeta analysis, collaborators shipped samples in one of three forms: frozen whole blood, isolated PBMCs, or DNA extracted from either of those sample types. The immunoSEQ Assay, a bias-controlled multiplex PCR, was used to amplify TCRbeta CDR3 regions from genomic DNA. The original methods were these. Within the assay, amplification of reference gene primers was used to estimate how many nucleated cells each sample contained. Sequence reads were collapsed and filtered to measure the absolute abundance of every unique TCRbeta CDR3 rearrangement. For each sample, productive Simpson clonality was calculated by taking the square root of Simpson's diversity index across productive rearrangements. Held by TCRdb, this immuneACCESS table contains in-frame sequences only and omits some clones. Under half of the omission traces to an unresolved V gene where checked; the cause of the rest is unknown. V and J calls plus clone size are reproduced from that table; the DNA served to infer D and trimming. Present in this sample are some 88,000 clones, around 88% of which were seen just once. The top ten clones comprise roughly 6.5% of the sample.

Broad study findings and their caveats: The quantity of clinical and demographic metadata differed by source and by participant and was supplied without curation.

This TCR derives from a man aged 55 to 70 with acute or convalescent COVID-19. The sequence is built from TRBV5-1 and TRBJ1-2; the D gene identity is not certain. Sequenced: peripheral blood. This receptor has the CDR3 CASSLGSQDYGYTF. The nucleotide sequence is TGCGCCAGCAGCCTCGGTTCGCAGGACTATGGCTACACCTTC.